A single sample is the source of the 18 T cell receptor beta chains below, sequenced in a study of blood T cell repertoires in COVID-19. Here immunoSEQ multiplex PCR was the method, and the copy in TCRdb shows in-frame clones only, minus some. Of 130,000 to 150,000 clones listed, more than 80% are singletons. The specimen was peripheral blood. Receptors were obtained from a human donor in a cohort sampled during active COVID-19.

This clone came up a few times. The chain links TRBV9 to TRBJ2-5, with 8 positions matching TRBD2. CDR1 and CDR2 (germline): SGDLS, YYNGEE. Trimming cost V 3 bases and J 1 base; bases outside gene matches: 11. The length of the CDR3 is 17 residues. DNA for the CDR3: TGTGCCAGCAGCGCCGGACTAGCTTTACAGACCCAAGAGACCCAGTACTTC. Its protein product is CASSAGLALQTQETQYF.

For the CDR3, the DNA is TGCAGCGCCAACGTTTTGGCGGGAGGAGAGACCCAGTACTTC. Translation: CSANVLAGGETQYF. J is TRBJ2-5 and V is TRBV29-1; 8 nucleotides agree with TRBD2. J gave up 4 bases and V 7 bases, and 11 bases lay outside the gene matches. Germline V CDR1 and CDR2: SQVTM, ANQGSEA. The CDR3 consists of 14 residues.

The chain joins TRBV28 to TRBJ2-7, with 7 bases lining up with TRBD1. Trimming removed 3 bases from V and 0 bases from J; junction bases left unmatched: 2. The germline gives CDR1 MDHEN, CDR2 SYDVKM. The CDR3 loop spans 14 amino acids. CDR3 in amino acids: CASSLTGSSYEQYV. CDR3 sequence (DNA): TGTGCCAGCAGTTTGACAGGGAGCTCCTACGAGCAGTACGTC.

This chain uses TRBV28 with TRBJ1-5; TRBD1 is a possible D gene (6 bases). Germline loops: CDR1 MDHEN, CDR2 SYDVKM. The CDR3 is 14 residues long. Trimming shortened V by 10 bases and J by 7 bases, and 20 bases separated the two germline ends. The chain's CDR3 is CAISSGGAGQPQHF. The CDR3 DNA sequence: TGTGCCATCTCCTCCGGGGGGGCGGGACAGCCCCAGCATTTT.

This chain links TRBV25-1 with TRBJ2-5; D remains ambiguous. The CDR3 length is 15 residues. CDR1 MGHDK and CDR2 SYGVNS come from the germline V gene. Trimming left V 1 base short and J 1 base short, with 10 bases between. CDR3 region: CASSESAGGQETQYF. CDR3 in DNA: TGTGCCAGCAGTGAATCGGCTGGCGGCCAAGAGACCCAGTACTTC.

The CDR3 protein is CAWRAGGTGELFF. DNA for the CDR3: TGTGCCTGGAGGGCAGGGGGCACCGGGGAGCTGTTTTTT. The chain recombines TRBV30 with TRBJ2-2, with 7 bases matching TRBD1. The CDR3 length is 13 residues. The germline V gene has CDR1 GTSNPN and CDR2 SVGIG (reference sequence). J was trimmed by 4 bases and V by 3 bases; bases with no gene match: 2.

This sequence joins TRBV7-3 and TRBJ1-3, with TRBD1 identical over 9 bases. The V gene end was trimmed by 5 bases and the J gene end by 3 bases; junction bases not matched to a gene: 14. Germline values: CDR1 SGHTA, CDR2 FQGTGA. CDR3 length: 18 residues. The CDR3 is CASSPEMGQGSSGNTIYF. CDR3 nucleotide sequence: TGTGCCAGCAGCCCAGAGATGGGACAGGGATCGAGTGGAAACACCATATATTTT.

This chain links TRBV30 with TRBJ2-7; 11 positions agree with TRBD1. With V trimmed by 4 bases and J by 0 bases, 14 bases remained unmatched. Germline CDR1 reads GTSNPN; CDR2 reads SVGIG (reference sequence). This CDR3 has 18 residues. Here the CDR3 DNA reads TGTGCCTGGATTCAGGGCGGCCTCGGGACAGGGGGCTCCTACGAGCAGTACGTC. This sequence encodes CAWIQGGLGTGGSYEQYV.

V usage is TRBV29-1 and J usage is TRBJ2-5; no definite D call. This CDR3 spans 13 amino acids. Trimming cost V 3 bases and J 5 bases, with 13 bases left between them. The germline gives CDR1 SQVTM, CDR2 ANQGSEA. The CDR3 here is CSVDGFPRETQYF. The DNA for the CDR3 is TGCAGCGTTGACGGGTTCCCGAGGGAGACCCAGTACTTC.

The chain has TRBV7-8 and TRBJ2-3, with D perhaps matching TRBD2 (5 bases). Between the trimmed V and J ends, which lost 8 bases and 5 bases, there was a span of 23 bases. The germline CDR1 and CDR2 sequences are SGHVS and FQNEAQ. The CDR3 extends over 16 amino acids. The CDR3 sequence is CASERGRALKVDTQYF. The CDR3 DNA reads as TGTGCCAGCGAACGGGGTAGAGCGTTGAAAGTAGATACGCAGTATTTT.

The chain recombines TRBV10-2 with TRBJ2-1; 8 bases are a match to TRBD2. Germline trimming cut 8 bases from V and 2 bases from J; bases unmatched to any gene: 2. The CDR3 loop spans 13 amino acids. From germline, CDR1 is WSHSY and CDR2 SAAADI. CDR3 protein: CASGREAYNEQFF. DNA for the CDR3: TGCGCCAGCGGGCGGGAGGCCTACAATGAGCAGTTCTTC.

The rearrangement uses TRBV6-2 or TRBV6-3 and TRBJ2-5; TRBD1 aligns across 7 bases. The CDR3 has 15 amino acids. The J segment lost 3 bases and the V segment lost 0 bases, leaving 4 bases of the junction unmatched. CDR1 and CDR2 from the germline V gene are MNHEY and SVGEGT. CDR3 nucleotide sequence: TGTGCCAGCAGTTACTCTGGGACAGAGAAAGAGACCCAGTACTTC. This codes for CASSYSGTEKETQYF.

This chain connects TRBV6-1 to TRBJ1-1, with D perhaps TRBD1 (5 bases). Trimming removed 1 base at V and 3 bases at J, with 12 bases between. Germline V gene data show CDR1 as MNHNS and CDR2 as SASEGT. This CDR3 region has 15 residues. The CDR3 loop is CASSEGVGEDTEAFF. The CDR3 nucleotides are TGTGCCAGCAGTGAAGGAGTAGGGGAGGACACTGAAGCTTTCTTT.

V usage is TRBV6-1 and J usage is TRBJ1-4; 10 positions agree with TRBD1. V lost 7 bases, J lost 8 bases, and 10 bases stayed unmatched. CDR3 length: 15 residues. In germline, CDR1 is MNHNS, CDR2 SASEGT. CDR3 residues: CASNEAGTGVEKLFF. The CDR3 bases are TGTGCCAGCAACGAGGCCGGGACAGGGGTGGAAAAACTGTTTTTT.

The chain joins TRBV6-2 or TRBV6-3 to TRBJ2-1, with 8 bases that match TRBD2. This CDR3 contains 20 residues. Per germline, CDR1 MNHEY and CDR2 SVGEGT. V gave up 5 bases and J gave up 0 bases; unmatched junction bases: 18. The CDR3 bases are TGTGCCAGCAGTCCCGCCGGGCGGGGGGCCTACGGGAGCTCCTACAATGAGCAGTTCTTC. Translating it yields CASSPAGRGAYGSSYNEQFF.

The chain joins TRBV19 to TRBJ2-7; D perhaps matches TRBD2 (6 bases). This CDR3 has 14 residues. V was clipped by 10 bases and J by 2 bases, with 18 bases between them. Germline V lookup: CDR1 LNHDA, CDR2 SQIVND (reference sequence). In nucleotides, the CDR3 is TGTGCCATTCCCGACCCCGGAGGGACCTACGAGCAGTACGTC. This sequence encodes CAIPDPGGTYEQYV.

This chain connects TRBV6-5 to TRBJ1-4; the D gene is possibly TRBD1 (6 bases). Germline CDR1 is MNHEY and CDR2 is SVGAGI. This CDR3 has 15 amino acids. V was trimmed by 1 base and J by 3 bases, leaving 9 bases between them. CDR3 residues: CASSYYGQPNEKLFF. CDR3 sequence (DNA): TGTGCCAGCAGTTACTACGGACAGCCTAATGAAAAACTGTTTTTT.

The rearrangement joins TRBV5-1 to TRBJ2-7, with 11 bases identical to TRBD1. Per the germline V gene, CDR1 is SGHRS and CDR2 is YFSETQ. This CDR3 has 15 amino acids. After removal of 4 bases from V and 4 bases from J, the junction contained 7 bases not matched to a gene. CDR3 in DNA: TGCGCCAGCAGCCCGGACAGGGGGCTTGGTTACGAGCAGTACTTC. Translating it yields CASSPDRGLGYEQYF.